The 31 T cell receptor beta chains in this list originate from one sample, sequenced in a study of shared clonotypes between healthy human individuals. Profiled with immunoSEQ multiplex PCR; TCRdb holds only in-frame clones, not every one. The repertoire includes around 690,000 clones, 90% of them detected once, and roughly 36% sits in the top ten. The sample comprised memory CD8+ T cells from PBMCs. Subset given: CD45RO+ cells pooled with CCR7-negative TemRA cells. These receptor sequences come from a man younger than 35 in good health. Some clones in this sample may be carry-over from other donors' samples.

This chain uses TRBV2 with TRBJ2-1; no firm D call. This CDR3 is 12 amino acids long. The ends were cut back, 0 bases at V and 7 bases at J, with 4 bases in the middle. CDR1 SNHLY and CDR2 FYNNEI come from the germline V gene. The CDR3 DNA reads as TGTGCCAGCAGTGAAGCGGGGAATGAGCAGTTCTTC. Encoded protein: CASSEAGNEQFF.

The chain has TRBV6-1 and TRBJ1-2; 8 bases agree with TRBD1. J was trimmed by 8 bases and V by 6 bases; bases with no gene match: 17. The CDR3 is 16 amino acids. Germline lookup yields CDR1 MNHNS and CDR2 SASEGT. For the CDR3, the DNA is TGTGCCAGCAGCGAAAGTAGGGCGGACAGGGCAGGCGGCTACACCTTC. Its protein is CASSESRADRAGGYTF.

The V and J genes are TRBV11-2 and TRBJ1-2; D call uncertain. Germline V gene sequence: CDR1 SGHAT, CDR2 FQNNGV. The CDR3 has 13 amino acids. Trimming pared 1 base from V and 7 bases from J, leaving 10 bases between. CDR3 nucleotides: TGTGCCAGCAGCTTAGGGACCGGCCTTGGCTACACCTTC. Translation: CASSLGTGLGYTF.

The chain links TRBV9 to TRBJ2-4, with D possibly TRBD2 on 7 matching bases. Trimming shortened V by 0 bases and J by 8 bases, and 27 bases separated the two germline ends. The germline V gene has CDR1 SGDLS and CDR2 YYNGEE. This CDR3 comprises 19 residues. CDR3 in amino acids: CASSVEDSRTRGPRDIQYF. The CDR3 DNA is TGTGCCAGCAGCGTAGAGGACAGCCGGACTAGAGGGCCCAGGGACATTCAGTACTTC.

The rearrangement uses TRBV30 and TRBJ2-7; 8 bases fit TRBD1. This CDR3 spans 13 amino acids. V shed 2 bases, J shed 5 bases, and the junction held 5 bases outside the gene matches. CDR1 is GTSNPN and CDR2 is SVGIG in the germline V gene (reference sequence). CDR3 sequence reads: CAWSTGGPDEQYF. The CDR3 DNA reads as TGTGCCTGGAGTACAGGGGGGCCTGACGAGCAGTACTTC.

The rearrangement joins TRBV28 to TRBJ1-2, with D unclear. CDR1 MDHEN and CDR2 SYDVKM come from the germline V gene. V was shortened by 1 base and J by 1 base, with 16 bases between the two germline ends. The CDR3 spans 17 residues. The CDR3 loop is CASSLYRRVRYNYGYTF. The CDR3 DNA reads as TGTGCCAGCAGTTTATACCGCCGAGTCCGGTATAACTATGGCTACACCTTC.

The V call is TRBV11-2, the J call TRBJ2-1; 9 bases line up with TRBD2. V was clipped by 7 bases and J by 12 bases; unmatched bases: 10. The CDR3 runs to 13 residues. The germline gives CDR1 SGHAT, CDR2 FQNNGV. The CDR3 is CASMPGLATVQFF. The DNA for the CDR3 is TGTGCCAGCATGCCGGGACTAGCTACTGTGCAGTTCTTC.

This clone was recorded once. The V call is TRBV27, the J call TRBJ2-1, with D unclear. Between the trimmed V and J ends, which lost 3 bases and 5 bases, there was a span of 8 bases. The germline CDR1 and CDR2 sequences are MNHEY and SMNVEV (reference sequence). The CDR3 has 13 amino acids. The CDR3 protein is CASSFNVHNEQFF. The CDR3 nucleotides read TGTGCCAGCAGTTTTAACGTACACAATGAGCAGTTCTTC.

V usage is TRBV6-5 and J usage is TRBJ1-2, with TRBD1 as a possible D gene (6 bases). The CDR3 has 13 residues. Between the trimmed V and J ends, which lost 0 bases and 7 bases, there was a span of 9 bases. CDR1 and CDR2 (germline): MNHEY, SVGAGI. The CDR3 reads CASSYSSGAGYTF. CDR3 sequence (DNA): TGTGCCAGCAGTTACTCGTCGGGGGCTGGCTACACCTTC.

This sequence joins TRBV7-9 and TRBJ1-2; D uncertain. The CDR3 spans 14 residues. CDR1 and CDR2 from the germline V gene are SEHNR and FQNEAQ (reference sequence). Trimming left V 5 bases short and J 4 bases short, with 14 bases between. The CDR3 DNA reads TGTGCCAGCAGCAATCTAGCTAGATTCTATGGCTACACCTTC. This codes for CASSNLARFYGYTF.

The count of this clone is one. This chain links TRBV9 with TRBJ2-5; TRBD1 or TRBD2 may be the D gene (5 bases each). Germline CDR1 SGDLS, CDR2 YYNGEE. The V end was cut by 4 bases, the J end by 3 bases, with 13 bases between. This CDR3 spans 14 amino acids. CDR3 sequence (DNA): TGTGCCAGCAGCTCACGTCTGGGGGAAGAGACCCAGTACTTC. Translation gives CASSSRLGEETQYF.

CDR3 DNA sequence: TGTGCCAGCTCACCACCGGGAGGTTTCCCGCACGAGCAGTACTTC. Amino acid sequence: CASSPPGGFPHEQYF. This chain joins TRBV18 and TRBJ2-7; tentatively, D is TRBD2 (6 bases). Germline V gives CDR1 KGHSH, CDR2 LQKENI. This CDR3 has 15 residues. The V end lost 0 bases, the J end lost 5 bases, and 14 bases lay between the germline ends.

Comments on this clone: Within the sample, other DNA sequences also encode this same CDR3. The rearrangement joins TRBV9 to TRBJ2-5; tentatively, D is TRBD2 (5 bases). Germline CDR1 is SGDLS and CDR2 is YYNGEE. Deletions cut 0 bases from V and 0 bases from J, with 6 bases between. The CDR3 has 14 residues. CDR3 DNA sequence: TGTGCCAGCAGCGTAGGAGGGAACCAAGAGACCCAGTACTTC. Protein sequence: CASSVGGNQETQYF.

The chain links TRBV27 to TRBJ1-1; 9 bases match TRBD1. In germline, CDR1 is MNHEY, CDR2 SMNVEV (reference sequence). The CDR3 loop spans 13 amino acids. V gave up 3 bases and J gave up 5 bases; unmatched junction bases: 1. The CDR3 coding sequence is TGTGCCAGCAGTTTCGGGACAGGGACTGAAGCTTTCTTT. It encodes CASSFGTGTEAFF.

Only a few counts were recorded for this clone. V usage is TRBV4-2 and J usage is TRBJ1-4, with D perhaps TRBD1 (5 bases). CDR3 length equals 16 residues. CDR1 is LGHNA and CDR2 is YNFKEQ in the germline V gene. The ends were cut back, 2 bases at V and 8 bases at J, with 18 bases in the middle. The chain's CDR3 is CASSQPPGRGAEKLFF. CDR3 nucleotides: TGTGCCAGCAGCCAACCTCCGGGACGGGGCGCGGAAAAACTGTTTTTT.

This chain uses TRBV28 with TRBJ2-7, with TRBD1 matching 9 bases. CDR1 and CDR2 (germline): MDHEN, SYDVKM. This CDR3 has 13 residues. The J segment lost 4 bases and the V segment lost 9 bases, leaving 7 bases of the junction unmatched. The CDR3 DNA sequence: TGTGCCAGTAATACAGGGGGCCTGTACGAGCAGTACTTC. This translates into CASNTGGLYEQYF.

The rearrangement joins TRBV6-6 to TRBJ2-5; 7 bases agree with TRBD1. V shed 2 bases and J 2 bases; nucleotides not matched to a gene: 2. There are 14 residues in the CDR3. Germline values: CDR1 MNHNY, CDR2 SVGAGI (reference sequence). For the CDR3, the DNA is TGTGCCAGCAGTTACACGGACAGGCAAGAGACCCAGTACTTC. It translates to CASSYTDRQETQYF.

The V gene is TRBV7-3, the J gene TRBJ2-1; 7 positions agree with TRBD2. Germline CDR1 SGHTA, CDR2 FQGTGA. The J segment lost 5 bases and the V segment lost 5 bases, leaving 3 bases of the junction unmatched. The CDR3 loop spans 13 amino acids. Written as DNA, the CDR3 is TGTGCCAGCAGCCTCGGGAGGCACAATGAGCAGTTCTTC. The encoded protein is CASSLGRHNEQFF.

The rearrangement links TRBV6-5 to TRBJ2-7; 7 positions match TRBD2. Trimming cost V 6 bases and J 3 bases; bases outside gene matches: 8. Germline CDR1 and CDR2: MNHEY and SVGAGI. This CDR3 has 14 amino acids. DNA for the CDR3: TGTGCCAGCAGCCCCCGGACTAGAATCTACGAGCAGTACTTC. Translation: CASSPRTRIYEQYF.

This chain links TRBV5-6 with TRBJ1-4; D gene unclear. The ends were cut back, 0 bases at V and 13 bases at J, with 10 bases in the middle. The CDR3 loop spans 12 amino acids. Germline V CDR1 and CDR2: SGHDT, YYEEEE. CDR3 bases: TGTGCCAGCAGCTTGGGATCTATGGGACTGTTTTTT. This codes for CASSLGSMGLFF.

This clone was detected once. The rearrangement uses TRBV6-1 and TRBJ2-7; D is uncertain. The length of the CDR3 is 14 residues. Trimming left V 2 bases short and J 3 bases short, with 11 bases between. Germline V gives CDR1 MNHNS, CDR2 SASEGT. DNA for the CDR3: TGTGCCAGCAGTGAATTTCTGGTGCGCTACGAGCAGTACTTC. Translated, it gives CASSEFLVRYEQYF.

V is TRBV7-9 and J is TRBJ2-2; 7 bases are shared with TRBD1. Germline CDR1 is SEHNR and CDR2 is FQNEAQ (reference sequence). This CDR3 is 16 amino acids long. J was trimmed by 0 bases and V by 5 bases; bases with no gene match: 6. CDR3 in amino acids: CASSHRGHANTGELFF. CDR3 coding DNA: TGTGCCAGCAGCCACAGGGGCCACGCGAACACCGGGGAGCTGTTTTTT.

This chain connects TRBV28 to TRBJ1-2, with TRBD1 matching over 8 bases. Germline trimming cut 7 bases from V and 3 bases from J; bases unmatched to any gene: 13. The CDR3 consists of 16 residues. Germline values: CDR1 MDHEN, CDR2 SYDVKM. DNA for the CDR3: TGTGCCAGCACCCCCCCCTGGACAGGGTGGGACTATGGCTACACCTTC. It specifies CASTPPWTGWDYGYTF.

This chain connects TRBV27 to TRBJ1-5; the D gene is possibly TRBD1 (6 bases). This CDR3 is 15 amino acids long. In germline, CDR1 is MNHEY, CDR2 SMNVEV (reference sequence). V was cut by 5 bases and J by 2 bases, with 13 bases left in between. CDR3 in DNA: TGTGCCAGCAGTGGATCACAGGGAGGCAATCAGCCCCAGCATTTT. Protein product: CASSGSQGGNQPQHF.

This chain joins TRBV6-5 and TRBJ2-1; maybe TRBD1 (6 bases). CDR3 length: 16 amino acids. Germline loops: CDR1 MNHEY, CDR2 SVGAGI. Trimming removed 2 bases from V and 7 bases from J, with 18 bases in between. The CDR3 DNA is TGTGCCAGCAGTTACAGGCAGGGGCTGAGAATTAATGAGCAGTTCTTC. Protein: CASSYRQGLRINEQFF.

V and J are TRBV4-1 and TRBJ2-7, with D hard to call. The CDR3 sequence is 13 residues long. The germline CDR1 and CDR2 sequences are MGHRA and YSYEKL. Trimming cost V 2 bases and J 3 bases, with 8 bases left between them. Written as DNA, the CDR3 is TGCGCCAGCAGCCAACAACCTAGCTACGAGCAGTACTTC. It translates to CASSQQPSYEQYF.

The rearrangement joins TRBV13 to TRBJ2-3, with 12 bases identical to TRBD2. The ends lost 6 bases at V and 4 bases at J; junction bases unmatched: 8. The germline CDR1 and CDR2 sequences are PRHDT and FYEKMQ (reference sequence). CDR3 length: 16 amino acids. DNA of the CDR3: TGTGCCAGCAGGCCCACTAGCGGGAGGAATTCAGATACGCAGTATTTT. Its protein is CASRPTSGRNSDTQYF.

This rearrangement joins TRBV7-2 to TRBJ2-7; TRBD1 or TRBD2 may be the D gene (6 bases each). CDR1 and CDR2 (germline): SGHTA, FQGNSA. The CDR3 contains 14 residues. V was shortened by 2 bases and J by 7 bases, with 15 bases between the two germline ends. CDR3 bases: TGTGCCAGCAGCTTAATCTCGGGGGCGGAGGAGCAGTACTTC. Protein product: CASSLISGAEEQYF.

The V gene is TRBV19, the J gene TRBJ1-4, with D maybe TRBD1 (5 bases). The V end was cut by 6 bases, the J end by 5 bases, with 10 bases between. The length of the CDR3 is 13 residues. CDR1 LNHDA and CDR2 SQIVND come from the germline V gene (reference sequence). The CDR3 is CASRTGGNEKLFF. The CDR3 DNA is TGTGCCAGTAGAACAGGTGGCAATGAAAAACTGTTTTTT.

This clone is a singleton in its sample. The J gene is TRBJ1-5, the V gene TRBV19, with a weak D call TRBD1 (5 bases). This CDR3 contains 15 residues. Germline CDR1 is LNHDA and CDR2 is SQIVND (reference sequence). Trimming stripped 6 bases from V and 5 bases from J, with 17 bases between. CDR3 nucleotide sequence: TGTGCCAGTAGGGCCGGTGGCAGGGAGGATCAGCCCCAGCATTTT. Protein product: CASRAGGREDQPQHF.

V is TRBV5-1 and J is TRBJ1-1, with D tentatively TRBD1 (5 bases). CDR1 is SGHRS and CDR2 is YFSETQ in the germline V gene. The CDR3 has 15 amino acids. Trimming left V 0 bases short and J 4 bases short, with 13 bases between. In DNA, the CDR3 is TGCGCCAGCAGCTTGGCCGGGGCGCGGGTCACTGAAGCTTTCTTT. Translation gives CASSLAGARVTEAFF.